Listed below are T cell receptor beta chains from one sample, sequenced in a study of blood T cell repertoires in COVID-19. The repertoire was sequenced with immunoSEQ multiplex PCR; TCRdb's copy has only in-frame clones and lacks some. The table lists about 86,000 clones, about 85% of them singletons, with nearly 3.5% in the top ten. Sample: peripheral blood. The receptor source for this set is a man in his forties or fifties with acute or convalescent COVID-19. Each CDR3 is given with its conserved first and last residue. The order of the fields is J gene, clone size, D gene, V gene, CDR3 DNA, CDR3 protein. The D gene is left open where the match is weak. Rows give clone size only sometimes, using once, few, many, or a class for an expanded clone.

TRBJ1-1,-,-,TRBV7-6,TGTGCCAGCAGCTTATGGGGGGAGGGGGACACTGAAGCTTTCTTT,CASSLWGEGDTEAFF
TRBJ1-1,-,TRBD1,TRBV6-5,TGTGCCAGCAGTTACTCCCCCGGACAGGGGAACACTGAAGCTTTCTTT,CASSYSPGQGNTEAFF
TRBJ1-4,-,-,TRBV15,TGTGCCACCAGCAGAGACGGGGATGCTAATGAAAAACTGTTTTTT,CATSRDGDANEKLFF
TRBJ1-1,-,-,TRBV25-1,TGTGCCAGCAAGGGAGGGGGAGGCACTGAAGCTTTCTTT,CASKGGGGTEAFF
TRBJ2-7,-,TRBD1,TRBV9,TGTGCCAGCAGCGTAGAGGGGGGACAGGGGGCGTACGAGCAGTACTTC,CASSVEGGQGAYEQYF
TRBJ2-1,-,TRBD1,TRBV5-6,TGTGCCAGCAGCTTGGCCCCAGGGGGCCCCTACAATGAGCAGTTCTTC,CASSLAPGGPYNEQFF
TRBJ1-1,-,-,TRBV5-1,TGCGCCAGCAGCTCGCAAGGGGTCACTGAAGCTTTCTTT,CASSSQGVTEAFF
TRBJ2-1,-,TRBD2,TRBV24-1,TGTGCCACCAGTGACCCTAGCGGGAACTCCTACAATGAGCAGTTCTTC,CATSDPSGNSYNEQFF
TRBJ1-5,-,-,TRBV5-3,TGTGCCAGAAGCTTGGATCCCAGGGAAGCTGATCAGCCCCAGCATTTT,CARSLDPREADQPQHF
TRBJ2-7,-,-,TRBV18,TGTGCCAGCTCACCAGTCGACTTCTACGAGCAGTACTTC,CASSPVDFYEQYF
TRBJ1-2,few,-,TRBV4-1,TGCGCCAGCAGCCAAGACAGCTATGGCTACACCTTC,CASSQDSYGYTF